This T cell receptor (beta chain) appears in the sequencing data of a study of shared T cell receptors in the human thymus. TCRdb's copy holds only in-frame clones and misses some; the assay was immunoSEQ multiplex PCR. Here the sample spans some 720,000 clones, approximately 88% being singletons. These same records also appear under a second study, on human thymus T cells.

This receptor was obtained from a boy under three years old with a congenital heart defect. Input material: thymocytes.

CDR3 nucleotide sequence: TGTGCCACCGCAGGGGCAACTCGGGACGAGCAGTACTTC. Translated: CATAGATRDEQYF. The chain uses TRBV6-5 and TRBJ2-7; a weak D match, TRBD1 (6 bases). V lost 10 bases and J 5 bases, leaving 18 bases between the germline ends. The germline gives CDR1 MNHEY, CDR2 SVGAGI. This CDR3 spans 13 amino acids.